These T cell receptor beta chains were read from a single sample in a study of blood T cell repertoires in COVID-19. Profiled with immunoSEQ multiplex PCR; TCRdb holds only in-frame clones, not every one. The sample includes around 250,000 clones, around 86% of them seen just once. The specimen sequenced was peripheral blood. These receptors all stem from a man aged 18 to 35 with active or convalescent COVID-19. Both conserved end residues are part of each CDR3. D genes are given only for firm matches. Part of the rows lack a size; the others show once, few, many or a class for expanded clones.

V gene	J gene	clone size	CDR3 length	D gene	CDR3 DNA	CDR3 protein
TRBV20-1	TRBJ2-3	few	15	TRBD2	TGCAGTGCTAGTAGGGGCGGGGGGGCCGCAGATACGCAGTATTTT	CSASRGGGAADTQYF
TRBV7-6	TRBJ2-5	NA	16	NA	TGTGCCAGCAGCCATTCTGCCAGGGGAAACCAAGAGACCCAGTACTTC	CASSHSARGNQETQYF
TRBV4-2	TRBJ2-7	once	14	NA	TGTGCCAGCAGCCGAGAGGAGACCGCCTACGAGCAGTACTTC	CASSREETAYEQYF
TRBV7-3	TRBJ2-7	once	14	NA	TGTGCCAGCAGCTCCGATAGCGTATCCTACGAGCAGTACTTC	CASSSDSVSYEQYF
TRBV30	TRBJ1-2	NA	16	TRBD1	TGTGCCCAAGGGGGCGCCTTTGAGGACAGGGGGACCGGCTACACCTTC	CAQGGAFEDRGTGYTF
TRBV4-1	TRBJ1-2	NA	16	TRBD1	TGCGCCAGCAGCCAAGATCTGACAGGGGATCTCTATGGCTACACCTTC	CASSQDLTGDLYGYTF
TRBV6-5	TRBJ1-5	NA	15	NA	TGTGCCAGCAGTTACTCGTTCCTCCTCAATCAGCCCCAGCATTTT	CASSYSFLLNQPQHF
TRBV24-1	TRBJ2-2	once	15	TRBD1	TGTGCCACCAGTGGGGGACAGGAAGAAACCGGGGAGCTGTTTTTT	CATSGGQEETGELFF
TRBV5-1	TRBJ2-7	few	14	NA	TGCGCCAGCAGCTTGGTACTAGGCGCCTACGAGCAGTACTTC	CASSLVLGAYEQYF
TRBV18	TRBJ2-7	NA	15	TRBD1	TGTGCCAGCTCACCGGGGGACAGGGGGCGCGACGAGCAGTACTTC	CASSPGDRGRDEQYF
TRBV12-5	TRBJ2-4	once	12	NA	TGTGCTAGTAGTAGCGCCGAAAACATTCAGTACTTC	CASSSAENIQYF
TRBV25-1	TRBJ2-2	few	14	TRBD2	TGTGCCACCATGGGAGGACTAGACACCGGGGAGCTGTTTTTT	CATMGGLDTGELFF
TRBV3-1/TRBV3-2	TRBJ2-3	NA	13	NA	TGTGCCAGCAGCCAAGATCGGGGGTATACGCAGTATTTT	CASSQDRGYTQYF
TRBV18	TRBJ2-2	NA	16	TRBD2	TGTGCCAGCTCATCTCTCGGCCCGGGGGGCACCGGGGAGCTGTTTTTT	CASSSLGPGGTGELFF
TRBV3-1/TRBV3-2	TRBJ2-7	NA	13	TRBD1	TGTGCCAGCAGCCTGGGACAGGGATACGAGCAGTACTTC	CASSLGQGYEQYF
TRBV12-5	TRBJ2-5	NA	13	NA	TGTGCTAGTGGCCCCGGGGACCAAGAGACCCAGTACTTC	CASGPGDQETQYF
TRBV6-2/TRBV6-3	TRBJ2-4	NA	15	TRBD2	TGTGCCAGCAGCCCACTGAGCGGGAGGATAAACATTCAGTACTTC	CASSPLSGRINIQYF
TRBV30	TRBJ1-2	NA	12	NA	TGTGCCAGTCATTCCTCGGACTATGGCTACACCTTC	CASHSSDYGYTF
TRBV14	TRBJ1-2	NA	14	NA	TGTGCCAGCAGCCAAAGATGGGGGGACTATGGCTACACCTTC	CASSQRWGDYGYTF
TRBV30	TRBJ2-2	few	11	NA	TGTGCCTGGAGTGGAGCCGGGGAGCTGTTTTTT	CAWSGAGELFF
TRBV19	TRBJ1-1	once	14	NA	TGTGCCAGTAGGAAGACAGGACGGGACACTGAAGCTTTCTTT	CASRKTGRDTEAFF
TRBV5-1	TRBJ2-3	NA	14	NA	TGCGCCAGCAGCCTGGGCGGGAACGCAGATACGCAGTATTTT	CASSLGGNADTQYF
TRBV29-1	TRBJ1-2	NA	19	TRBD1	TGCAGCGTTGAAGATCTTTCCGTTCATGGCCGCGGGACAGTCTATGGCTACACCTTC	CSVEDLSVHGRGTVYGYTF
TRBV18	TRBJ2-1	NA	16	TRBD2	TGTGCCAGCTCACCACCGTCCCTAGCGGCATACAATGAGCAGTTCTTC	CASSPPSLAAYNEQFF
TRBV6-5	TRBJ2-6	NA	15	NA	TGTGCCAGCAGTATGGAGAACTCTGGGGCCAACGTCCTGACTTTC	CASSMENSGANVLTF
TRBV5-4	TRBJ1-1	NA	17	NA	TGTGCCAGCAGCTTGTGGGGACCGGGGGGAATGAACACTGAAGCTTTCTTT	CASSLWGPGGMNTEAFF
TRBV28	TRBJ1-6	NA	14	TRBD1	TGTGCCAGCAGCAGGGACAGGGGCGAGTCACCCCTCCACTTT	CASSRDRGESPLHF
TRBV10-3	TRBJ1-3	NA	13	NA	TGTGCCATCAGGGCAGGGGTGGGAAACACCATATATTTT	CAIRAGVGNTIYF